The present T cell receptor beta chain was sequenced within a study of T cell changes during pregnancy in multiple sclerosis. Using immunoSEQ multiplex PCR, the repertoire was profiled, and TCRdb retains in-frame clones only, with some absent. Here the sample spans 60,000 to 65,000 clones, 92% being singletons. Germline loops: CDR1 SGHTA, CDR2 FQGNSA. The CDR3 is 20 amino acids. The V and J ends lost 0 bases and 6 bases, in that order; junction bases with no gene match: 17. The TCR originated in a female donor with multiple sclerosis, enrolled in a pregnancy study. The chain combines TRBV7-2 with TRBJ1-2; 12 bases match TRBD1. The sequenced sample was peripheral blood, obtained in the first trimester of pregnancy. The CDR3 region has the DNA TGTGCCAGCAGCTTAGCGCCCCTCGGGACAGGGGGCGCATCAGTCCATGGCTACACCTTC. Its protein product is CASSLAPLGTGGASVHGYTF.